Below, 21 T cell receptor beta chains from the same sample are listed, as sequenced in a study of T cells in Graves' hyperthyroidism and ophthalmopathy. The TCR beta CDR3 regions underwent amplification using RNA transcripts as the source. The HTBI primer set drove a first-round RT-PCR of the TCR CDR3. TCRdb passed the multiplex PCR reads through MiXCR, listing each CDR3 protein once. The sample lists a few hundred thousand distinct CDR3 sequences, 15% to 17% seen once, with under 8% in the top ten. What was sequenced was blood. The origin of the receptors is a woman aged 25 to 39 with Graves' hyperthyroidism.

This chain connects TRBV3-1 to TRBJ1-1; TRBD1 matches 8 bases. Germline V lookup: CDR1 LGHDT, CDR2 YNNKEL (reference sequence). The CDR3 loop spans 15 amino acids. V dropped 1 base and J dropped 4; count of bases not matched to a gene: 5. CDR3 sequence reads: CASSQGAGGPTEAFF. The CDR3 region has the DNA TGTGCCAGCAGCCAAGGGGCAGGGGGCCCCACTGAAGCTTTCTTT.

This clonotype was counted only a few times. The chain combines TRBV6-7 with TRBJ2-1; D may be TRBD1 (6 bases). TRBV6-7 is annotated as an ORF whose role is uncertain. CDR3 length equals 15 residues. Between the trimmed V and J ends, which lost 2 bases and 9 bases, there was a span of 17 bases. This chain's CDR3 is CASSYPLGGGGEQFF. CDR3 coding DNA: TGTGCCAGCAGTTACCCCTTAGGTGGGGGCGGTGAGCAGTTCTTC.

This chain uses TRBV7-9 with TRBJ2-5; 9 positions match TRBD1. Germline-derived CDR1 and CDR2 are SEHNR and FQNEAQ (reference sequence). The junction had 5 bases not matched to a gene; V was cut back by 4 bases and J by 8 bases. CDR3 length: 13 amino acids. The CDR3: CASSWRQGETQYF. The CDR3 DNA reads TGTGCCAGCAGCTGGAGACAGGGGGAAACCCAGTACTTC.

There are many counts of this clonotype. CDR3 loop: CSVAVFSGTADFSYEQYF. The CDR3 DNA sequence: TGCAGCGTTGCTGTGTTCAGCGGGACAGCGGATTTCTCCTACGAGCAGTACTTC. The V and J genes are TRBV29-1 and TRBJ2-7; the D call may be TRBD1 or TRBD2 (7 bases each). CDR3 length equals 18 residues. CDR1 and CDR2 from the germline V gene are SQVTM and ANQGSEA. The V and J ends lost 4 bases and 0 bases respectively, with 25 bases between them.

This clonotype was detected many times. CDR3 DNA: TGTGCCACCCGGGGGGGCGGCAATCAGCCCCAGCATTTT. This codes for CATRGGGNQPQHF. J is TRBJ1-5 and V is TRBV27; tentative D call: TRBD1 (6 bases). The germline V gene has CDR1 MNHEY and CDR2 SMNVEV (reference sequence). V lost 10 bases and J 2 bases, leaving 12 bases between the germline ends. The CDR3 extends over 13 amino acids.

Ten or more counts support this clonotype. The gene calls are TRBV2 and TRBJ1-1; 9 bases agree with TRBD1. The germline gives CDR1 SNHLY, CDR2 FYNNEI. Trimming cost V 6 bases and J 7 bases; bases outside gene matches: 3. The CDR3 spans 12 residues. This CDR3 is CASRRGQGEAFF. The CDR3 DNA is TGTGCCAGCAGGAGGGGACAGGGTGAAGCTTTCTTT. Full variable domain (remainder filled in from reference TRBV2 and TRBJ1-1): EPEVTQTPSHQVTQMGQEVILRCVPISNHLYFYWYRQILGQKVEFLVSFYNNEISEKSEIFDDQFSVERPDGSNFTLKIRSTKLEDSAMYFCASRRGQGEAFFGQGTRLTVV.

The table lists this clonotype with a few counts. CDR3 sequence: CASSPQPGQSYNEQFF. As DNA, the CDR3 is TGTGCCAGCTCCCCCCAACCGGGACAGAGCTACAATGAGCAGTTCTTC. The chain employs TRBV18 and TRBJ2-1; 7 bases line up with TRBD1. Germline CDR1 and CDR2: KGHSH and LQKENI. Losses at the gene ends were 6 bases for V and 3 bases for J; bases not matched to a gene: 11. This CDR3 region has 16 residues. Full variable domain (remainder filled in from reference TRBV18 and TRBJ2-1): NAGVMQNPRHLVRRRGQEARLRCSPMKGHSHVYWYRQLPEEGLKFMVYLQKENIIDESGMPKERFSAEFPKEGPSILRIQQVVRGDSAAYFCASSPQPGQSYNEQFFGPGTRLTVL.

This clonotype was picked up a small number of times. This chain links TRBV6-4 with TRBJ2-5; D is perhaps TRBD2 (7 bases). The CDR3 extends over 15 amino acids. Looked up from germline, CDR1 is MRHNA and CDR2 is SNTAGT. V was trimmed by 5 bases and J by 3 bases, leaving 16 bases between them. This CDR3 is CASSTSGEGKETQYF. The CDR3 DNA reads TGTGCCAGCAGTACTTCAGGGGAGGGGAAAGAGACCCAGTACTTC.

This clonotype has at least ten counts. The genes are TRBV6-1 and TRBJ2-7, with 7 bases aligning to TRBD1. Germline trimming cut 8 bases from V and 2 bases from J; bases unmatched to any gene: 3. Germline CDR1 is MNHNS and CDR2 is SASEGT. CDR3 length: 12 residues. In DNA, the CDR3 is TGTGCCAGCGGACAGGTCGCCTACGAGCAGTACTTC. Its protein product is CASGQVAYEQYF.

This clonotype has more than one count but fewer than ten. The V gene is TRBV19, the J gene TRBJ1-2; a weak D match, TRBD1 (5 bases). Germline CDR1 reads LNHDA; CDR2 reads SQIVND (reference sequence). V lost 11 bases and J 7 bases, leaving 17 bases between the germline ends. This CDR3 region has 12 residues. CDR3: CAGWQGKAGYTF. CDR3 in DNA: TGTGCCGGCTGGCAGGGCAAGGCTGGCTACACCTTC.

This clonotype was counted many times. The chain is built from TRBV20-1 and TRBJ2-2; the match to TRBD2 covers 7 bases. Per germline, CDR1 DFQATT and CDR2 SNEGSKA (reference sequence). CDR3 size: 16 residues. J was trimmed by 1 base and V by 0 bases; bases with no gene match: 5. The CDR3 DNA reads as TGCAGTGCTAGAGATAGCGAGCGGGGGAACACCGGGGAGCTGTTTTTT. Amino acids: CSARDSERGNTGELFF.

As regards this clonotype: Given a much more abundant clone one base away, this may be a read error. V gene TRBV20-1 combines with J gene TRBJ1-4; D is undetermined. The CDR3 covers 11 residues. Germline CDR1 DFQATT, CDR2 SNEGSKA (reference sequence). The CDR3 sequence is CSVTTNEKLVF. DNA for the CDR3: TGCAGTGTGACAACTAATGAAAAACTGGTTTTT.

This chain connects TRBV3-1 to TRBJ1-5; D is uncertain. With 2 bases removed from V and 3 bases from J, the gap between germline ends came to 8 bases. Germline lookup yields CDR1 LGHDT and CDR2 YNNKEL (reference sequence). CDR3 length: 14 residues. The CDR3, as DNA: TGTGCCAGCAGCCAAAGTACAGTCAATCAGCCCCAGCATTTT. Its protein is CASSQSTVNQPQHF.

There are many counts of this clonotype. This sequence joins TRBV5-1 and TRBJ2-7, with D maybe TRBD2 (6 bases). V was pared by 0 bases and J by 4 bases, with 17 bases between. Germline CDR1 reads SGHRS; CDR2 reads YFSETQ. This CDR3 region has 16 residues. This CDR3 reads CASSLGVVEGTYEQYF. As DNA, the CDR3 is TGCGCCAGCAGCTTGGGGGTGGTGGAGGGGACTTACGAGCAGTACTTC.

This clonotype was seen only a few times. The rearrangement joins TRBV6-1 to TRBJ2-1, with D uncertain. The ends were cut back, 0 bases at V and 6 bases at J, with 12 bases in the middle. CDR3 length: 15 amino acids. Germline CDR1 reads MNHNS; CDR2 reads SASEGT. This CDR3 is CASSEALPPFNEQFF. In DNA, the CDR3 is TGTGCCAGCAGTGAAGCGCTTCCTCCCTTCAATGAGCAGTTCTTC.

This clonotype was detected ten times or more. The chain carries TRBV5-1 and TRBJ1-6; no reliable D call. Deletions cut 0 bases from V and 7 bases from J, with 8 bases between. In germline, CDR1 is SGHRS, CDR2 YFSETQ. The CDR3 loop spans 14 amino acids. CDR3 residues: CASSLVTANSPLHF. CDR3 nucleotides: TGCGCCAGCAGCTTGGTAACAGCAAATTCACCCCTCCACTTT. Drawing the rest from reference TRBV5-1 and TRBJ1-6, the complete variable domain is KAGVTQTPRYLIKTRGQQVTLSCSPISGHRSVSWYQQTPGQGLQFLFEYFSETQRNKGNFPGRFSGRQFSNSRSEMNVSTLELGDSALYLCASSLVTANSPLHFGNGTRLTVT.

This clonotype was seen a handful of times. Just one base apart from a much larger clone, this may be a read error. The CDR3 bases are TGTGCCAGCAGTTGTAACAGGATGAACACTGAAGCTTTCTTT. Protein product: CASSCNRMNTEAFF. The genes are TRBV27 and TRBJ1-1, with D maybe TRBD1 (5 bases). The germline V and J ends were trimmed by 4 bases and 0 bases, with 9 bases remaining between them. CDR1 is MNHEY, CDR2 SMNVEV, per germline (reference sequence). This CDR3 is 14 amino acids long.

The chain links TRBV27 to TRBJ2-1, with a tentative D call TRBD2 (5 bases). This CDR3 contains 12 residues. Germline CDR1 and CDR2: MNHEY and SMNVEV (reference sequence). Trimming took 10 bases from V and 4 from J, leaving 11 bases between them. This chain's CDR3 is CATRGGYNEQFF. The CDR3 DNA reads as TGTGCCACCCGGGGTGGATACAATGAGCAGTTCTTC.

To note about this clonotype: This may be a read error, as it is one base from a much larger clone. The chain uses TRBV30 and TRBJ1-5, with unresolved D. The V gene lost 3 bases and the J gene lost 5 bases, with 11 bases spanning the gap. This CDR3 region has 13 residues. Germline V gene sequence: CDR1 GTSNPN, CDR2 SVGIG (reference sequence). The CDR3 sequence is CAWSPDGDQPQHF. CDR3 sequence (DNA): TGTGCCTGGAGCCCCGACGGCGATCAGCCCCAGCATTTT.

This clonotype was detected ten times or more. The chain has TRBV29-1 and TRBJ1-1, with 7 bases matching TRBD1. The CDR3 has 13 residues. The V segment lost 7 bases and the J segment 4 bases; nucleotides outside the gene matches: 9. The germline V gene has CDR1 SQVTM and CDR2 ANQGSEA. In nucleotides, the CDR3 is TGCAGCGGGGCAACGGCAGGGGGCACTGAAGCTTTCTTT. Translation gives CSGATAGGTEAFF.

This clonotype was seen many times. This sequence joins TRBV18 and TRBJ2-4; a weak D match, TRBD1 (5 bases). V was cut by 5 bases and J by 8 bases, with 19 bases left in between. The CDR3 is 15 residues long. Germline V gene data show CDR1 as KGHSH and CDR2 as LQKENI. CDR3: CASSINGGRVDIQYF. CDR3 nucleotides: TGTGCCAGCTCAATCAACGGCGGCAGGGTTGACATTCAGTACTTC.